The entry that follows covers one T cell receptor (beta chain) sequence. This sample is drawn from a study of control samples from healthy donors and cancer patients. The repertoire was sequenced with immunoSEQ multiplex PCR; TCRdb's copy has only in-frame clones and lacks some. The table includes over 200,000 clones, roughly 82% detected once. With 4 bases removed from V and 0 bases from J, the gap between germline ends came to 10 bases. Germline CDR1 and CDR2: LNHDA and SQIVND (reference sequence). The CDR3 runs 15 residues. The TCR originated in a woman aged 60 to 75 with lung cancer. The sequenced material came from PBMCs. This chain joins TRBV19 and TRBJ1-5; D call uncertain. The CDR3 region is CASSTPSYSNQPQHF. The CDR3 DNA sequence: TGTGCCAGTAGTACCCCGTCCTATAGCAATCAGCCCCAGCATTTT.